The 4 T cell receptor beta chains below come from one sample, sequenced in a study of T cell changes during pregnancy in multiple sclerosis. The protocol was immunoSEQ multiplex PCR, while the TCRdb copy is restricted to in-frame clones and leaves out a portion. This sample carries 75,000 to 90,000 clones, roughly nine tenths of them seen once, and the ten largest clones take approximately 3.3%. The sample consisted of PBMCs, taken in the first trimester of pregnancy. Every receptor here comes from a female donor in good health, serving as a control in a pregnancy study. Some clones in this sample may be carry-over from other donors' samples.

The chain carries TRBV7-2 and TRBJ1-3, with D unclear. Trimming removed 2 bases at V and 0 bases at J, with 17 bases between. This CDR3 spans 18 amino acids. Germline V gives CDR1 SGHTA, CDR2 FQGNSA. CDR3 bases: TGTGCCAGCAGCTTACGCGGGCAGGAAGCGATCTCTGGAAACACCATATATTTT. This sequence encodes CASSLRGQEAISGNTIYF.

V and J are TRBV5-1 and TRBJ1-2; TRBD1 agrees at 12 bases. CDR1 is SGHRS and CDR2 is YFSETQ in the germline V gene. Germline trimming cut 5 bases from V and 5 bases from J; bases unmatched to any gene: 7. There are 15 residues in the CDR3. DNA of the CDR3: TGCGCCAGCAGGTCCCGGGACAGGGGGCGTTATGGCTACACCTTC. It yields the protein CASRSRDRGRYGYTF.

V is TRBV7-9 and J is TRBJ2-3; D is perhaps TRBD1 (6 bases). V was pared by 8 bases and J by 3 bases, with 18 bases between. Germline-derived CDR1 and CDR2 are SEHNR and FQNEAQ (reference sequence). CDR3 length: 15 residues. CDR3: CASPPQGVGTDTQYF. CDR3 coding DNA: TGTGCCAGCCCACCACAGGGCGTAGGGACAGATACGCAGTATTTT.

The rearrangement joins TRBV28 to TRBJ1-1, with D maybe TRBD1 (5 bases). CDR3 length: 13 residues. Trimming cost V 8 bases and J 10 bases, with 20 bases left between them. Per the germline V gene, CDR1 is MDHEN and CDR2 is SYDVKM. The CDR3 bases are TGTGCCAGCCGTATTTGGGGGACTGCCGGAGCTTTCTTT. It translates to CASRIWGTAGAFF.